This TCR beta chain was captured in a study of response to subunit inactivated influenza vaccine. Study findings and constraints: It was the authors' suggestion that each seasonal influenza vaccination recruits few new T cells.

V was clipped by 5 bases and J by 2 bases; unmatched bases: 9. The CDR3 is 15 residues long. CDR1 is MDHEN and CDR2 is SYDVKM in the germline V gene. This clonotype was observed a few times. Its antigen remains unknown. TCRdb re-analysed the RT-PCR reads in MiXCR, keeping a single row per CDR3 protein. The sample has around 190,000 distinct CDR3 sequences, under 15% seen once. This chain links TRBV28 with TRBJ2-7, with TRBD1 matching over 7 bases. The source was CD8+ T cells sorted from PBMCs, collected more than 4 days after vaccination. This TCR derives from a man over 45 who received an inactivated influenza vaccine. The CDR3 is CASSPTGWSPYEQYF. DNA for the CDR3: TGTGCCAGCAGTCCGACAGGGTGGAGTCCCTACGAGCAGTACTTC.